The 30 T cell receptor beta chains listed next were all sequenced from one sample in a study of cytomegalovirus exposure and HLA in healthy donors. PCR employed 60 Vbeta and 13 Jbeta primers. Sequencing was performed with immunoSEQ multiplex PCR; in TCRdb, only in-frame clones are kept and a portion is missing. The sample yields around 84,000 clones, of which the top ten take up about 4.6%. Sequencing input: PBMCs. These receptors were taken from a man under 40 in good health and CMV-seronegative.

The chain carries TRBV18 and TRBJ2-2, with 8 positions matching TRBD1. This CDR3 comprises 16 residues. The germline V gene encodes CDR1 KGHSH and CDR2 LQKENI. The V and J ends lost 8 bases and 3 bases, in that order; junction bases with no gene match: 11. The CDR3 here is CASLRNDRGHTGELFF. The CDR3, as DNA: TGTGCCAGCCTGAGGAATGACAGGGGACACACCGGGGAGCTGTTTTTT.

This chain links TRBV11-3 with TRBJ2-1, with 9 bases matching TRBD2. CDR3 length equals 16 residues. Trimming took 5 bases from V and 10 from J; bases not matched to a gene: 15. CDR1 and CDR2 from the germline V gene are SGHNT and YENEEA. CDR3 amino acids: CASSPPRGGTSKEQFF. DNA for the CDR3: TGTGCCAGCAGCCCCCCCAGGGGCGGGACTAGCAAGGAGCAGTTCTTC. Using reference TRBV11-3 and TRBJ2-1 for the parts outside the CDR3, the full variable domain is EAGVVQSPRYKIIEKKQPVAFWCNPISGHNTLYWYLQNLGQGPELLIRYENEEAVDDSQLPKDRFSAERLKGVDSTLKIQPAELGDSAVYLCASSPPRGGTSKEQFFGPGTRLTVL.

The rearrangement links TRBV30 to TRBJ1-5; no clear D. Germline V gene sequence: CDR1 GTSNPN, CDR2 SVGIG (reference sequence). The CDR3 sequence is 17 residues long. The germline V and J ends were trimmed by 1 base and 5 bases, with 21 bases remaining between them. The CDR3 region is CAWSDSFASLADQPQHF. The CDR3 DNA reads as TGTGCCTGGAGTGATAGTTTTGCGAGCCTAGCTGATCAGCCCCAGCATTTT.

This sequence joins TRBV29-1 and TRBJ2-2, with a possible D match to TRBD2 (6 bases). The CDR3 is 14 residues long. Germline V gene lookup returns CDR1 SQVTM and CDR2 ANQGSEA. Trimming removed 4 bases from V and 1 base from J, with 10 bases in between. CDR3 residues: CSVAGLLNTGELFF. Here the CDR3 DNA reads TGCAGCGTTGCGGGACTGCTGAACACCGGGGAGCTGTTTTTT.

The chain is built from TRBV2 and TRBJ1-5; 7 nucleotides line up with TRBD1. The V gene end was trimmed by 6 bases and the J gene end by 9 bases; junction bases not matched to a gene: 11. CDR3 length: 14 amino acids. Germline V gene lookup returns CDR1 SNHLY and CDR2 FYNNEI. CDR3 bases: TGTGCCAGCAGCCCAGGGACAGCCGTTGCGCCCCAGCATTTT. This sequence encodes CASSPGTAVAPQHF.

The chain is built from TRBV6-4 and TRBJ2-2; D is unresolved. This CDR3 is built from 15 residues. Germline V lookup: CDR1 MRHNA, CDR2 SNTAGT. Trimming removed 3 bases from V and 0 bases from J, with 8 bases in between. CDR3 DNA: TGTGCCAGCAGTGAGGGCCCCGCGAACACCGGGGAGCTGTTTTTT. Translated: CASSEGPANTGELFF.

The chain links TRBV28 to TRBJ2-1; D is uncertain. Germline CDR1 is MDHEN and CDR2 is SYDVKM. The CDR3 has 12 residues. Trimming stripped 6 bases from V and 14 bases from J, with 17 bases between. The CDR3 coding sequence is TGTGCCAGCAGCCCACCGGGTCTAACGAAGTTCTTC. Amino acid sequence: CASSPPGLTKFF.

This chain connects TRBV4-2 to TRBJ1-3, with D hard to call. This CDR3 is 16 amino acids long. The V gene lost 4 bases and the J gene lost 2 bases, with 15 bases spanning the gap. The germline V gene encodes CDR1 LGHNA and CDR2 YNFKEQ. The CDR3 sequence: CASSPIGEKAGNTIYF. CDR3 DNA sequence: TGTGCCAGCAGCCCGATTGGGGAGAAAGCTGGAAACACCATATATTTT.

V gene TRBV2 combines with J gene TRBJ1-5; TRBD1 is a possible D gene (5 bases). CDR1 SNHLY and CDR2 FYNNEI come from the germline V gene. CDR3 length equals 15 residues. V was trimmed by 9 bases and J by 0 bases, leaving 15 bases between them. The DNA of the CDR3 is TGTGCCAGTCGCTATACAGGATATAGCAATCAGCCCCAGCATTTT. Residues: CASRYTGYSNQPQHF.

J is TRBJ2-7 and V is TRBV29-1, with D possibly being TRBD1 (5 bases). The ends were cut back, 7 bases at V and 4 bases at J, with 14 bases in the middle. Germline CDR1 SQVTM, CDR2 ANQGSEA. The CDR3 runs to 12 residues. The CDR3 DNA reads TGCAGCGGAAGGGGTGGGGATTACGAGCAGTACTTC. It yields the protein CSGRGGDYEQYF.

The V gene is TRBV7-7, the J gene TRBJ2-5, with D perhaps TRBD2 (5 bases). The CDR3 covers 16 residues. The V gene lost 1 base and the J gene lost 5 bases, with 17 bases spanning the gap. The germline CDR1 and CDR2 sequences are SSHAT and FNYEAQ (reference sequence). The CDR3 loop reads CASSLGSGAVSETQYF. The CDR3 coding sequence is TGTGCCAGCAGCTTAGGAAGCGGAGCGGTCTCCGAGACCCAGTACTTC.

J is TRBJ2-7 and V is TRBV7-9; TRBD1 matches at 7 bases. Germline V CDR1 and CDR2: SEHNR, FQNEAQ (reference sequence). The CDR3 runs to 14 residues. J gave up 6 bases and V 5 bases, and 10 bases lay outside the gene matches. As DNA, the CDR3 is TGTGCCAGCAGCCTACGACAGGGTAGAAGCGAGCAGTACTTC. Translated: CASSLRQGRSEQYF.

The chain is built from TRBV10-3 and TRBJ2-5; 13 nucleotides agree with TRBD2. J lost 5 bases, V lost 4 bases, and 7 bases had no gene match. This CDR3 comprises 16 residues. The V gene's germline CDR1 is ENHRY and CDR2 SYGVKD. The CDR3 nucleotides read TGTGCCATCAGTGCCGCCGGGACTAGCGGGATTGAGACCCAGTACTTC. Protein sequence: CAISAAGTSGIETQYF.

The gene calls are TRBV14 and TRBJ1-4, with TRBD1 identical over 8 bases. The CDR3 has 14 residues. Germline-derived CDR1 and CDR2 are SGHDN and FVKESK. Trimming cost V 4 bases and J 10 bases; bases outside gene matches: 8. The CDR3 bases are TGTGCCAGCAGCCCCCCGGACAGGGTCGGAAAACTGTTTTTT. Encoded protein: CASSPPDRVGKLFF.

This chain joins TRBV6-5 and TRBJ1-1; 8 nucleotides agree with TRBD1. This CDR3 has 14 residues. Germline loops: CDR1 MNHEY, CDR2 SVGAGI. Trimming cost V 5 bases and J 5 bases; bases outside gene matches: 7. CDR3 DNA sequence: TGTGCCAGCAGTCCCGGGACAGGCTCAACTGAAGCTTTCTTT. This gives the protein CASSPGTGSTEAFF.

The chain combines TRBV4-3 with TRBJ2-7; 7 bases are shared with TRBD2. This CDR3 has 14 residues. Germline V gives CDR1 LGHNA, CDR2 YSLEER. J was trimmed by 0 bases and V by 4 bases; bases with no gene match: 3. The CDR3 nucleotides read TGCGCCAGCAGCCTCCGACTAGCCTCCTACGAGCAGTACTTC. Translated, it gives CASSLRLASYEQYF.

V and J are TRBV6-1 and TRBJ2-5; D is unclear. Germline CDR1 and CDR2: MNHNS and SASEGT. Deletions cut 8 bases from V and 2 bases from J, with 12 bases between. This CDR3 is 13 amino acids long. CDR3 DNA sequence: TGTGCCAGCCGAGTTAGCCGTCAAGAGACCCAGTACTTC. This sequence encodes CASRVSRQETQYF.

This sequence joins TRBV6-5 and TRBJ2-7; D is ambiguous. Germline V gene lookup returns CDR1 MNHEY and CDR2 SVGAGI. The V gene lost 6 bases and the J gene lost 2 bases, with 14 bases spanning the gap. The CDR3 has 14 residues. In nucleotides, the CDR3 is TGTGCCAGCAGCCCGACACCTTTAACCTACGAGCAGTACTTC. Translation gives CASSPTPLTYEQYF.

V usage is TRBV5-1 and J usage is TRBJ2-7, with TRBD2 identical over 8 bases. The CDR3 is 14 residues long. Germline assignment: CDR1 SGHRS and CDR2 YFSETQ. V gave up 3 bases and J gave up 2 bases; unmatched junction bases: 4. CDR3 in amino acids: CASSSIAGTYEQYF. For the CDR3, the DNA is TGCGCCAGCAGCTCAATAGCGGGAACCTACGAGCAGTACTTC. Using reference TRBV5-1 and TRBJ2-7 for the parts outside the CDR3, the full variable domain is KAGVTQTPRYLIKTRGQQVTLSCSPISGHRSVSWYQQTPGQGLQFLFEYFSETQRNKGNFPGRFSGRQFSNSRSEMNVSTLELGDSALYLCASSSIAGTYEQYFGPGTRLTVT.

The V and J genes are TRBV6-5 and TRBJ2-5, with a possible D match to TRBD2 (5 bases). The V and J ends lost 5 bases and 0 bases respectively, with 10 bases between them. CDR1 is MNHEY, CDR2 SVGAGI, per germline. This CDR3 has 14 residues. The CDR3 nucleotides read TGTGCCAGCAGTAGGACTGGGTACCAAGAGACCCAGTACTTC. Protein product: CASSRTGYQETQYF.

The gene calls are TRBV4-1 and TRBJ2-3, with 8 positions matching TRBD2. Germline V gene lookup returns CDR1 MGHRA and CDR2 YSYEKL. Trimming removed 0 bases from V and 1 base from J; junction bases left unmatched: 0. This CDR3 is 15 amino acids long. This CDR3 reads CASSQETSGTDTQYF. The CDR3 nucleotides read TGCGCCAGCAGCCAAGAGACTAGCGGCACAGATACGCAGTATTTT.

The gene calls are TRBV6-6 and TRBJ2-2; D is perhaps TRBD1 (6 bases). V was clipped by 4 bases and J by 7 bases, with 10 bases between them. Per the germline V gene, CDR1 is MNHNY and CDR2 is SVGAGI (reference sequence). This CDR3 region has 13 residues. In DNA form, the CDR3 reads TGTGCCAGCAGTTTGAGGGGACACGGGGAGCTGTTTTTT. Residues: CASSLRGHGELFF.

V and J are TRBV30 and TRBJ1-2; no reliable D call. Germline lookup yields CDR1 GTSNPN and CDR2 SVGIG (reference sequence). The CDR3 consists of 14 residues. With 2 bases removed from V and 4 bases from J, the gap between germline ends came to 14 bases. CDR3 in amino acids: CAWSLRGAIYGYTF. The DNA for the CDR3 is TGTGCCTGGAGTTTACGGGGAGCGATCTATGGCTACACCTTC.

The CDR3: CASSWDKNTEAFF. The CDR3 coding sequence is TGTGCCAGCAGTTGGGACAAGAACACTGAAGCTTTCTTT. The chain couples TRBV27 to TRBJ1-1; a possible D gene is TRBD1 (6 bases). CDR3 length: 13 residues. Trimming shortened V by 4 bases and J by 1 base, and 7 bases separated the two germline ends. Germline assignment: CDR1 MNHEY and CDR2 SMNVEV (reference sequence).

V is TRBV5-1 and J is TRBJ2-5; D not certain. With 0 bases removed from V and 1 base from J, the gap between germline ends came to 4 bases. Germline-derived CDR1 and CDR2 are SGHRS and YFSETQ. This CDR3 has 13 residues. The CDR3 loop reads CASSLASQETQYF. In nucleotides, the CDR3 is TGCGCCAGCAGCTTGGCCAGCCAAGAGACCCAGTACTTC.

This chain connects TRBV19 to TRBJ1-6, with D possibly matching TRBD1 (5 bases). This CDR3 region has 16 residues. Trimming took off 3 bases at V and 6 bases at J, with 15 bases between the two ends. Germline V lookup: CDR1 LNHDA, CDR2 SQIVND (reference sequence). This CDR3 is CASSIQGRPFNSPLHF. CDR3 nucleotides: TGTGCCAGTAGTATCCAGGGCCGACCCTTTAATTCACCCCTCCACTTT.

The rearrangement joins TRBV5-1 to TRBJ2-1, with 10 bases that match TRBD1. V shed 4 bases and J 6 bases; nucleotides not matched to a gene: 13. This CDR3 comprises 17 residues. Looked up from germline, CDR1 is SGHRS and CDR2 is YFSETQ. CDR3 in amino acids: CASSPFERQGASNEQFF. The CDR3 bases are TGCGCCAGCAGCCCGTTCGAGAGACAGGGGGCTAGCAATGAGCAGTTCTTC.

The chain combines TRBV15 with TRBJ2-7; 8 positions agree with TRBD1. The CDR3 loop spans 17 amino acids. The trim removed 1 base at V and 2 bases at J, leaving 10 bases unmatched. Germline V gene sequence: CDR1 LNHNV, CDR2 YYDKDF (reference sequence). CDR3 sequence reads: CATSRGRQGLHTYEQYF. CDR3 bases: TGTGCCACCAGCAGAGGTCGACAGGGGCTTCATACCTACGAGCAGTACTTC.

This sequence joins TRBV18 and TRBJ1-3; weak D call: TRBD1 (6 bases). This CDR3 spans 15 amino acids. The germline V and J ends were trimmed by 6 bases and 2 bases, with 14 bases remaining between them. Germline CDR1 is KGHSH and CDR2 is LQKENI. CDR3: CASSRLRGTGNTIYF. CDR3 coding DNA: TGTGCCAGCTCGCGCTTAAGGGGGACTGGAAACACCATATATTTT.

This chain connects TRBV5-1 to TRBJ2-3, with 8 bases that match TRBD1. J was trimmed by 4 bases and V by 2 bases; bases with no gene match: 9. This CDR3 contains 16 residues. Per germline, CDR1 SGHRS and CDR2 YFSETQ. CDR3 nucleotide sequence: TGCGCCAGCAGCTTAGGGGTAACAGGGGGAGCAGATACGCAGTATTTT. Translated, it gives CASSLGVTGGADTQYF. The whole variable domain, filled in from reference TRBV5-1 and TRBJ2-3, reads KAGVTQTPRYLIKTRGQQVTLSCSPISGHRSVSWYQQTPGQGLQFLFEYFSETQRNKGNFPGRFSGRQFSNSRSEMNVSTLELGDSALYLCASSLGVTGGADTQYFGPGTRLTVL.